This TCR beta chain stems from a study of blood T cells in healthy people across ages. Overall study: Template switching recovered approximately one barcoded beta molecule for every two T cells. Whole-study results and caveats: Because donor CMV status was unknown, expanded clonotype changes were possibly confounded.

Total RNA was extracted at no less than 6 micrograms per sample. For the second PCR, which ran for roughly 7 to 11 cycles, a sample-barcoded 5' primer and a J-beta primer mix were used. TCRdb fed the 5' RACE reads into MiXCR, producing one record per CDR3 protein. The sample holds 540,000 or so distinct CDR3 sequences, 25% to 30% seen once. Ten or more counts support this clonotype. Its antigen remains unknown. Germline V gives CDR1 SGDLS, CDR2 YYNGEE. The CDR3 has 15 amino acids. V shed 2 bases and J 7 bases; nucleotides not matched to a gene: 6. The receptor comes from a woman aged 70 to 79 in good health. The chain employs TRBV9 and TRBJ1-4, with 9 nucleotides matching TRBD1. Sequencing used blood. CDR3 loop: CASSVATGGSEKLFF. The CDR3 coding sequence is TGTGCCAGCAGCGTGGCTACAGGGGGCAGTGAAAAACTGTTTTTT.